The next 9 T cell receptor beta chains were all read from a single sample in a study of cytomegalovirus exposure and HLA in healthy donors. PCR employed 60 Vbeta and 13 Jbeta primers. The data were produced by immunoSEQ multiplex PCR, yet TCRdb's version contains in-frame clones alone and is incomplete. Its clone listing holds around 140,000 clones. Sequencing used PBMCs. Every receptor here comes from a woman between 35 and 50 years old in good health and CMV-seronegative.

The gene calls are TRBV9 and TRBJ1-2; the D gene is possibly TRBD1 (5 bases). CDR1 is SGDLS and CDR2 is YYNGEE in the germline V gene. This CDR3 has 15 residues. V lost 4 bases to trimming and J lost 2 bases, with 15 bases between them. The CDR3 sequence: CASSPRTLRNYGYTF. The DNA for the CDR3 is TGTGCCAGCAGCCCCAGGACACTGAGAAACTATGGCTACACCTTC.

The CDR3 protein is CAISERTSGNNEQFF. CDR3 DNA: TGTGCCATCAGTGAGAGGACTAGCGGTAACAATGAGCAGTTCTTC. The chain couples TRBV10-3 to TRBJ2-1; 10 bases match TRBD2. CDR1 ENHRY and CDR2 SYGVKD come from the germline V gene. The CDR3 runs 15 residues. The V gene end was trimmed by 2 bases and the J gene end by 5 bases; junction bases not matched to a gene: 3.

J is TRBJ1-6 and V is TRBV6-5, with 8 bases lining up with TRBD1. This CDR3 comprises 14 residues. V lost 7 bases, J lost 10 bases, and 9 bases stayed unmatched. CDR1 is MNHEY and CDR2 is SVGAGI in the germline V gene. The CDR3 bases are TGTGCCAGCAAAGTAACAGGGGGAGGATCACCCCTCCACTTT. This gives the protein CASKVTGGGSPLHF.

The rearrangement joins TRBV21-1 to TRBJ1-2. TRBV21-1 is a documented pseudogene. The CDR3 spans 15 residues. CDR3: CASSNGGAQMDGYTF. CDR3 in DNA: TGTGCCAGCAGCAATGGGGGGGCGCAGATGGATGGCTACACCTTC.

CDR3 nucleotide sequence: TGTGCCAGCAGTTTGGGTAGCCGCTCTGGGGCCAACGTCCTGACTTTC. It codes for CASSLGSRSGANVLTF. The chain carries TRBV28 and TRBJ2-6; D remains unclear. The CDR3 has 16 residues. The V end was cut by 3 bases, the J end by 0 bases, with 9 bases between. The germline V gene has CDR1 MDHEN and CDR2 SYDVKM.

The rearrangement links TRBV10-2 to TRBJ1-5, with D possibly TRBD1 on 5 matching bases. Germline V gives CDR1 WSHSY, CDR2 SAAADI. V lost 2 bases and J 5 bases, leaving 10 bases between the germline ends. The CDR3 runs 14 residues. The chain's CDR3 is CASSETGSYQPQHF. CDR3 bases: TGCGCCAGCAGTGAGACAGGCTCATATCAGCCCCAGCATTTT.

The chain has TRBV2 and TRBJ2-6; D not resolved. V lost 2 bases to trimming and J lost 3 bases, with 8 bases between them. The CDR3 totals 15 residues. Germline lookup yields CDR1 SNHLY and CDR2 FYNNEI. The CDR3 loop reads CASSESESGANVLTF. CDR3 DNA sequence: TGTGCCAGCAGTGAATCCGAGAGTGGGGCCAACGTCCTGACTTTC. Full variable domain (remainder filled in from reference TRBV2 and TRBJ2-6): EPEVTQTPSHQVTQMGQEVILRCVPISNHLYFYWYRQILGQKVEFLVSFYNNEISEKSEIFDDQFSVERPDGSNFTLKIRSTKLEDSAMYFCASSESESGANVLTFGAGSRLTVL.

On this clone: At the DNA level, this CDR3 is encoded by other sequences in the same sample as well. The chain joins TRBV7-9 to TRBJ1-6; D perhaps matches TRBD1 (5 bases). Per germline, CDR1 SEHNR and CDR2 FQNEAQ (reference sequence). This CDR3 is built from 16 residues. The ends were cut back, 5 bases at V and 0 bases at J, with 11 bases in the middle. CDR3 bases: TGTGCCAGCAGCCTCAGGGCTAGCTCCTATAATTCACCCCTCCACTTT. Its protein product is CASSLRASSYNSPLHF.

This rearrangement joins TRBV9 to TRBJ2-2, with D possibly matching TRBD2 (5 bases). V was clipped by 2 bases and J by 7 bases, with 9 bases between them. The V gene's germline CDR1 is SGDLS and CDR2 YYNGEE. The CDR3 is 13 residues long. The CDR3 region has the DNA TGTGCCAGCAGCGTCACGGAGGTCGGGGAGCTGTTTTTT. Translating it yields CASSVTEVGELFF.